A selection of T cell receptor beta chains follows, all from one sample in a study of technical replicates of blood from several donors. Sequencing was performed with immunoSEQ multiplex PCR; in TCRdb, only in-frame clones are kept and a portion is missing. Found here are around 58,000 clones, around 87% of them singletons; the top ten hold less than 5.5%. The specimen was PBMCs. The receptors here all came from a human donor in good health. Some clones in this sample may be carry-over from other donors' samples. Each CDR3 is given with its conserved first and last residue. D genes are given only for firm matches. The listing skips clone size in some rows; elsewhere it reads once, few, many or a size class.

J gene	clone size	V gene	D gene	CDR3 DNA	CDR3 protein
TRBJ2-1	NA	TRBV11-2	NA	TGTGCCAGCAGCTCCCGGGAGAGTGCGTTCTTC	CASSSRESAFF
TRBJ2-1	NA	TRBV7-2	TRBD2	TGTGCCAGCAGGCTAGCGGGAGATGAGCAGTTCTTC	CASRLAGDEQFF
TRBJ2-3	NA	TRBV19	TRBD2	TGTGCCAGCAGACTAGCGGGCACAGATACGCAGTATTTT	CASRLAGTDTQYF
TRBJ2-1	NA	TRBV5-5	TRBD2	TGTGCCAGCAGCTTGCAACTAGCGGGAGGGCGCGTCTACAATGAGCAGTTCTTC	CASSLQLAGGRVYNEQFF
TRBJ2-7	NA	TRBV6-5	TRBD1	TGTGCCAGCAGTTACAGGACAGGGGGTGTCTACGAGCAGTACTTC	CASSYRTGGVYEQYF
TRBJ2-2	NA	TRBV19	TRBD2	TGTGCCAGTAGTTTCGGACTAGCGATCACCGGGGAGCTGTTTTTT	CASSFGLAITGELFF
TRBJ2-7	NA	TRBV7-9	NA	TGTGCCAGCAGCTTAGCCCCCTGGGCGGGTGCCGAGCAGTACTTC	CASSLAPWAGAEQYF
TRBJ1-1	NA	TRBV30	NA	TGTGCCTGGTCTAGGTCAGCTGAAGCTTTCTTT	CAWSRSAEAFF
TRBJ2-1	NA	TRBV5-1	TRBD2	TGCGCCAGCAACTGGGGCGGGAGGACCGCCTACAATGAGCAGTTCTTC	CASNWGGRTAYNEQFF
TRBJ1-2	NA	TRBV7-6	NA	TGTGCCAGCAGCAAGGCCGCGGGGTATGGCTACACCTTC	CASSKAAGYGYTF
TRBJ1-1	few	TRBV2	TRBD1	TGTGCCAGCAGTCCAGGGGGCAGGGCTGAAGCTTTCTTT	CASSPGGRAEAFF
TRBJ1-5	NA	TRBV6-5	TRBD1	TGTGCCAGCAGCCCGGGACAGGGATTAGGTCAGCCCCAGCATTTT	CASSPGQGLGQPQHF
TRBJ1-2	NA	TRBV5-6	NA	TGTGCCAGCAGCTTGGACCTCAGGGGAAGGGGCAACTATGGCTACACCTTC	CASSLDLRGRGNYGYTF
TRBJ2-5	NA	TRBV6-6	NA	TGTGCCAGCAACCTCGGGGGAATAGGGGAAGAGACCCAGTACTTC	CASNLGGIGEETQYF
TRBJ2-7	NA	TRBV14	NA	TGTGCCAGCAGCCAAGTCCTGACAGACTGCGAGCAGTACTTC	CASSQVLTDCEQYF
TRBJ1-1	few	TRBV30	NA	TGTGCCTGGAGGGCTTGGGGGGGGCGGGAGAACACTGAAGCTTTCTTT	CAWRAWGGRENTEAFF
TRBJ2-1	NA	TRBV4-2	TRBD2	TGTGCCAGCAGCCAAGAAGGACTAGCGACTAACAATGAGCAGTTCTTC	CASSQEGLATNNEQFF
TRBJ1-2	NA	TRBV2	TRBD1	TGTGCCAGCAGATCCGGGACAGGGGGCGAGGTCGATGGCTACACCTTC	CASRSGTGGEVDGYTF
TRBJ2-7	NA	TRBV25-1	NA	TGTGCCAGCAGTGACCTGATGGCTCCCGAGGGCTACGAGCAGTACTTC	CASSDLMAPEGYEQYF
TRBJ2-1	NA	TRBV12-5	TRBD2	TGTGCTAGTGGTTCCTCCCCCCTAGCGGGAGGCCCGAGCTCCTACAATGAGCAGTTCTTC	CASGSSPLAGGPSSYNEQFF
TRBJ1-1	NA	TRBV7-2	NA	TGTGCCAGCAGCTTTGGACAGTGGGCTTTCTTT	CASSFGQWAFF
TRBJ2-1	NA	TRBV7-3	TRBD2	TGTGCCAGCAGCTTAAATAGCGGGGACTACAATGAGCAGTTCTTC	CASSLNSGDYNEQFF
TRBJ2-7	NA	TRBV18	NA	TGTGCCAGCTCAGACATCGGGGGCTCCTACGAGCAGTACTTC	CASSDIGGSYEQYF
TRBJ2-5	NA	TRBV20-1	TRBD2	TGCAGTGCTAGAGCTAGGGACTACGGAAACTTC	CSARARDYGNF
TRBJ2-6	few	TRBV4-3	NA	TGCGCCAGCAGCCTCGGGGAGGCGGGGGCCAACGTCCTGACTTTC	CASSLGEAGANVLTF
TRBJ2-1	NA	TRBV5-4	NA	TGTGCCAGCAGCCCTGCTGGGGCCAGGGGTGGCAATGAGCAGTTCTTC	CASSPAGARGGNEQFF
TRBJ1-1	NA	TRBV6-1	TRBD1	TGTGCCAGCAGTCAGGACAGGGAGGCCACTGAAGCTTTCTTT	CASSQDREATEAFF
TRBJ2-6	once	TRBV7-9	NA	TGTGCCAGCAGCTCCGGCCCGGGGTCCTTTGGGGCCAACGTCCTGACTTTC	CASSSGPGSFGANVLTF
TRBJ1-2	NA	TRBV18	TRBD1	TGTGCCAGCTCACCTGACAGGGCTGTTGGATATGGCTACACCTTC	CASSPDRAVGYGYTF
TRBJ2-7	NA	TRBV19	TRBD2	TGTGCCAGTAGCGTAGCGGGGAGCTCCTACGAGCAGTACTTC	CASSVAGSSYEQYF
TRBJ2-1	NA	TRBV10-1	TRBD2	TGCGCCAGATTACAACCCCTAGCGGGCTCCTACAATGAGCAGTTCTTC	CARLQPLAGSYNEQFF
TRBJ1-2	NA	TRBV30	NA	TGTGCCTGGAGTCTCGCAGGGGATGGCTACACCTTC	CAWSLAGDGYTF
TRBJ1-2	once	TRBV5-6	NA	TGTGCCAGCTGCCCAGGAACCTTTAACTATGGCTACACCTTC	CASCPGTFNYGYTF
TRBJ1-5	once	TRBV5-6	NA	TGTGCCAGCAGCCGGGGACGGAGGGACAATCAGCCCCAGCATTTT	CASSRGRRDNQPQHF
TRBJ2-1	NA	TRBV7-2	NA	TGTGCCAGCAGCTTAGCGGGGAGAAACAATGAGCAGTTCTTC	CASSLAGRNNEQFF
TRBJ1-1	NA	TRBV30	TRBD1	TGTGCCTGGAGTCGGGGACAGCAGAACACTGAAGCTTTCTTT	CAWSRGQQNTEAFF
TRBJ2-7	NA	TRBV15	TRBD2	TGTGCCACCAGCAGAGATAGAGGAACAGAACGAGCGGGGCTCAACGCGCAGTACTTC	CATSRDRGTERAGLNAQYF
TRBJ2-7	NA	TRBV11-1	TRBD2	TGTGCCAGCAGTCGGACTAGTGGGGGCTACGAGCAGTACTTC	CASSRTSGGYEQYF
TRBJ1-5	NA	TRBV10-3	TRBD1	TGTGCCATCAGTGCAGGGGGGTCAAATCAGCCCCAGCATTTT	CAISAGGSNQPQHF
TRBJ1-2	NA	TRBV6-5	NA	TGTGCCAGCAGTTACCCGGGGTCGGCCTATGGCTACACCTTC	CASSYPGSAYGYTF
TRBJ1-2	NA	TRBV7-9	NA	TGTGCCAGCAGCTTAGCGGCGGCTCAAAAGGAGTATGGCTACACCTTC	CASSLAAAQKEYGYTF
TRBJ1-2	NA	TRBV28	TRBD1	TGTGCCAGCAGTTTATCCAGGGGGGATGGCTACACCTTC	CASSLSRGDGYTF
TRBJ2-7	NA	TRBV5-1	TRBD2	TGCGCCAGCAGCTTGGGGCTAGCGGGAGGTTACGAGCAGTACTTC	CASSLGLAGGYEQYF
TRBJ1-5	NA	TRBV29-1	TRBD1	TGCAGCGTACGACAGGGGGATCAGCCCCAGCATTTT	CSVRQGDQPQHF
TRBJ1-3	NA	TRBV7-6	TRBD1	TGTGCCAGCAGCTCGTGGGACAGGGTTCATTTTCTCGGAAACACCATATATTTT	CASSSWDRVHFLGNTIYF
TRBJ1-5	NA	TRBV5-8	TRBD1	TGTGCCAGCGTCCAGGGGGTATCTCATGGCAATCAGCCCCAGCATTTT	CASVQGVSHGNQPQHF
TRBJ1-5	few	TRBV19	TRBD1	TGTGCCAGTGCTGACAGGGCCTTTCAGCCCCAGCATTTT	CASADRAFQPQHF
TRBJ2-2	NA	TRBV10-2	TRBD2	TGCGCCAGCAGTGAAGTGTCGCTAGCGGGGGCCTCGAACACCGGGGAGCTGTTTTTT	CASSEVSLAGASNTGELFF
TRBJ2-1	NA	TRBV7-3	TRBD2	TGTGCCAGCAGCCGGGGTGGGGCTAGCGGGGTTAATGAGCAGTTCTTC	CASSRGGASGVNEQFF
TRBJ1-6	few	TRBV2	NA	TGTGCCAGCAGGGGCCTTAGTCGGCATGCCTCTGACCTCCACTTT	CASRGLSRHASDLHF
TRBJ2-7	NA	TRBV2	TRBD1	TGTGCCAGCATTCCCTGGACAGGGTACTACGAGCAGTACTTC	CASIPWTGYYEQYF
TRBJ2-5	NA	TRBV6-5	TRBD1	TGTGCCACGGCCCGTAGACAGGGCAGGGAGACCCAGTACTTC	CATARRQGRETQYF
TRBJ2-7	NA	TRBV30	TRBD1	TGTGCCTGGAGGTCGCAGGGGGTCTACGAGCAGTACTTC	CAWRSQGVYEQYF